These T cell receptor beta chains were read from a single sample in a study of T cell repertoires in cytomegalovirus infection. What these receptors recognize is not known. TCRdb reprocessed the reads via MiXCR and lists one record per CDR3 protein. Among about 52,000 distinct CDR3 sequences listed, 15% to 25% were seen once. The sequencing here drew on CD8+ T cells from cultured PBMCs, taken from culture after CMV antigen stimulation. Receptors originate from a human donor in good health (CMV status not recorded). Some clones in this sample may be carry-over from other donors' samples. Both conserved end residues are part of each CDR3. D genes are given only for firm matches. Where a row states a size, it is once, few, many or the class of an expanded clone; other rows omit it.

clone_size: few; j_call: TRBJ2-4; d_call: -; v_call: TRBV13; cdr3_nt: TGTGCCAGCAGCCTTGGGCGGAACATTCAGTACTTC; cdr3_aa: CASSLGRNIQYF
clone_size: few; j_call: TRBJ1-1; d_call: -; v_call: TRBV12-5; cdr3_nt: TGTGCTAGTGGGTATGACAGTTTCGGCACTGAAGCTTTCTTT; cdr3_aa: CASGYDSFGTEAFF
clone_size: -; j_call: TRBJ2-1; d_call: -; v_call: TRBV19; cdr3_nt: TGTGCCAGTAGTTGGGCAGGGGTCAATGAGCAGTTCTTC; cdr3_aa: CASSWAGVNEQFF
clone_size: few; j_call: TRBJ2-1; d_call: -; v_call: TRBV5-1; cdr3_nt: TGCGCCAGCAGCTTGGAGCGGAGAGGGCCCGACGAGCAGTTCTTC; cdr3_aa: CASSLERRGPDEQFF
clone_size: few; j_call: TRBJ2-1; d_call: -; v_call: TRBV6-1; cdr3_nt: TGTGCCAGCAGTTCCAGTAACAATGAGCAGTTCTTC; cdr3_aa: CASSSSNNEQFF
clone_size: few; j_call: TRBJ2-5; d_call: -; v_call: TRBV7-2; cdr3_nt: TGTGCCAGCAGCTTTGGAGGGGGGCCTGAGACCCAGTACTTC; cdr3_aa: CASSFGGGPETQYF
clone_size: few; j_call: TRBJ2-4; d_call: -; v_call: TRBV7-9; cdr3_nt: TGTGCCAGCAGCCCCTCCACCTCTAACCCGGGTGCCTTTTCCAAAAACATTCAGTACTTC; cdr3_aa: CASSPSTSNPGAFSKNIQYF
clone_size: large; j_call: TRBJ1-1; d_call: TRBD1; v_call: TRBV10-3; cdr3_nt: TGTGCCATCGGAGGACAGGGGGCCTTTGAAGCTTTCTTT; cdr3_aa: CAIGGQGAFEAFF
clone_size: few; j_call: TRBJ2-7; d_call: TRBD1; v_call: TRBV28; cdr3_nt: TGTGCCAGCAGTAGGACAGGGGAGGCCTACGAGCAGTACTTC; cdr3_aa: CASSRTGEAYEQYF
clone_size: many; j_call: TRBJ1-4; d_call: -; v_call: TRBV27; cdr3_nt: TGTGCCAGTCGGACACAGGGTCCGGGGGAAAAACTGTTTTTT; cdr3_aa: CASRTQGPGEKLFF
clone_size: once; j_call: TRBJ2-7; d_call: -; v_call: TRBV12-3/TRBV12-4; cdr3_nt: TGTGCCAGCAGTTTAGGCAGGGTCAACGAGCAGTACTTC; cdr3_aa: CASSLGRVNEQYF
clone_size: few; j_call: TRBJ2-2; d_call: -; v_call: TRBV11-2; cdr3_nt: TGTGCCAGCAGCCCGTATGGGGGGGCGGGCACCGGGGAGCTGTTTTTT; cdr3_aa: CASSPYGGAGTGELFF
clone_size: few; j_call: TRBJ2-1; d_call: TRBD2; v_call: TRBV7-2; cdr3_nt: TGTGCCAGCAGCTTAGCTATGGGCGGGGGGCCTTACAATGAGCAGTTCTTC; cdr3_aa: CASSLAMGGGPYNEQFF
clone_size: -; j_call: TRBJ1-2; d_call: TRBD1; v_call: TRBV6-2/TRBV6-3; cdr3_nt: TGTGCCAGCAGCCAATCGAGGGGGCGCAACTATGGCTACACCTTC; cdr3_aa: CASSQSRGRNYGYTF
clone_size: few; j_call: TRBJ1-1; d_call: -; v_call: TRBV7-8; cdr3_nt: TGTGCCAGCAGCTTGGTTAGAGTAGGGAGCACTGAAGCTTTCTTT; cdr3_aa: CASSLVRVGSTEAFF
clone_size: -; j_call: TRBJ2-1; d_call: TRBD2; v_call: TRBV7-9; cdr3_nt: TGTGCCAGCAGCTTAGGGACTAGCGGCCACAATGAGCAGTTCTTC; cdr3_aa: CASSLGTSGHNEQFF
clone_size: few; j_call: TRBJ2-5; d_call: -; v_call: TRBV27; cdr3_nt: TGTGCCAGCACCGCTGAAGGGCAAGAGACCCAGTACTTC; cdr3_aa: CASTAEGQETQYF
clone_size: -; j_call: TRBJ2-3; d_call: TRBD2; v_call: TRBV7-2; cdr3_nt: TGTGCCAGCGAACCCGGGACTAGAAGCACAGATACGCAGTATTTT; cdr3_aa: CASEPGTRSTDTQYF
clone_size: -; j_call: TRBJ2-7; d_call: TRBD2; v_call: TRBV7-9; cdr3_nt: TGTGCCAGCAGCTTAGCCGGCGGATTTAGCGGGAGACCCTCCTACGAGCAGTACTTC; cdr3_aa: CASSLAGGFSGRPSYEQYF
clone_size: -; j_call: TRBJ2-2; d_call: TRBD2; v_call: TRBV12-3/TRBV12-4; cdr3_nt: TGTGCCAGCAGCTACACAAGCGGGACCACCGGGGAGCTGTTTTTT; cdr3_aa: CASSYTSGTTGELFF
clone_size: few; j_call: TRBJ1-5; d_call: -; v_call: TRBV7-6; cdr3_nt: TGTGCCAGCAGCGAGGGGATAAATCAGCCCCAGCATTTT; cdr3_aa: CASSEGINQPQHF
clone_size: -; j_call: TRBJ2-1; d_call: TRBD2; v_call: TRBV11-1; cdr3_nt: TGTGCCAGCAGCTTAGCCGGGACTAGCACATACAATGAGCAGTTCTTC; cdr3_aa: CASSLAGTSTYNEQFF
clone_size: -; j_call: TRBJ2-7; d_call: -; v_call: TRBV19; cdr3_nt: TGTGCCAGTAGTATAGGACCAAGCTCCTACAATGAGCAGTACTTC; cdr3_aa: CASSIGPSSYNEQYF
clone_size: -; j_call: TRBJ2-3; d_call: -; v_call: TRBV7-6; cdr3_nt: TGTGCCAGCAGCTTCGGGCCCGGAGATACGCAGTATTTT; cdr3_aa: CASSFGPGDTQYF
clone_size: -; j_call: TRBJ2-1; d_call: TRBD2; v_call: TRBV27; cdr3_nt: TGTGCCAGCAGTAAATTTGAGCGACTAGCCCCCTACAATGAGCAGTTCTTC; cdr3_aa: CASSKFERLAPYNEQFF
clone_size: medium-sized; j_call: TRBJ1-5; d_call: TRBD1; v_call: TRBV7-2; cdr3_nt: TGTGCCAGCAGTCGGGGACAGGGCCCAAATCAGCCCCAGCATTTT; cdr3_aa: CASSRGQGPNQPQHF
clone_size: -; j_call: TRBJ2-3; d_call: -; v_call: TRBV27; cdr3_nt: TGTGCCAGCTCGCTTTCGAGGCAAACCAGACATACGCAGTATTTT; cdr3_aa: CASSLSRQTRHTQYF
clone_size: -; j_call: TRBJ2-7; d_call: -; v_call: TRBV5-1; cdr3_nt: TGCGCCAGCAGCTTGGTGGCAGGGGAGGCCTACGAGCAGTACTTC; cdr3_aa: CASSLVAGEAYEQYF
clone_size: -; j_call: TRBJ1-1; d_call: TRBD1; v_call: TRBV4-1; cdr3_nt: TGCGCCAGCAGCCAAGTTTACGACAGGGCGACTGAAGCTTTCTTT; cdr3_aa: CASSQVYDRATEAFF
clone_size: -; j_call: TRBJ1-1; d_call: -; v_call: TRBV12-3/TRBV12-4; cdr3_nt: TGTGCCAGCAGTTTAAGCATGAACACTGAAGCTTTCTTT; cdr3_aa: CASSLSMNTEAFF
clone_size: few; j_call: TRBJ2-1; d_call: -; v_call: TRBV7-2; cdr3_nt: TGTGCCAGCAGCTTATGGGGTAGCCTTTCGTCCAATGAGCAGTTCTTC; cdr3_aa: CASSLWGSLSSNEQFF
clone_size: -; j_call: TRBJ1-1; d_call: -; v_call: TRBV28; cdr3_nt: TGTGCCAGCACCTTCGGGGGAGAGGGCACTGAAGCTTTCTTT; cdr3_aa: CASTFGGEGTEAFF
clone_size: few; j_call: TRBJ2-1; d_call: TRBD2; v_call: TRBV7-2; cdr3_nt: TGTGCCAGCAGCTTAGTCGGGGAGGGGCTGGATGAGCAGTTCTTC; cdr3_aa: CASSLVGEGLDEQFF